These 27 T cell receptor beta chains originate from one sample sequenced in a study of regulatory T cells in long-lasting Graves disease. Both iRepertoire HTBI primers and Arm-PCR of CDR3 regions were used to build the TCR beta libraries. TCRdb redid the calling of the multiplex PCR reads with MiXCR, one entry per CDR3 protein. The profile shows 450,000 to 600,000 distinct CDR3 sequences, around 15% of them singletons. The time point was: newly diagnosed GD, antithyroid drugs for less than 3 months. PBMCs were the source of the RNA used for TCR sequencing. These data were also reused for a study on T cells in Graves' hyperthyroidism and ophthalmopathy.

The specimen comprised peripheral blood mononuclear cells (PBMCs), sampled at new diagnosis, from a patient treated with antithyroid drugs. The receptors were sampled from a middle-aged man with Graves disease.

This clonotype was detected many times. This rearrangement joins TRBV9 to TRBJ2-5; D may match TRBD1 or TRBD2 (5 bases each). The CDR3 spans 15 residues. Germline assignment: CDR1 SGDLS and CDR2 YYNGEE. Trimming took off 0 bases at V and 1 base at J, with 10 bases between the two ends. The CDR3 coding sequence is TGTGCCAGCAGCGTAGGGGGGACCCGCCAAGAGACCCAGTACTTC. Translation: CASSVGGTRQETQYF.

The genes are TRBV7-6 and TRBJ1-2; the D is unclear. This CDR3 has 15 residues. Germline V gives CDR1 SGHVS, CDR2 FNYEAQ. Trimming took off 0 bases at V and 1 base at J, with 9 bases between the two ends. CDR3 sequence: CASSLAGLGNYGYTF. The CDR3 DNA reads TGTGCCAGCAGCTTAGCAGGGCTTGGTAACTATGGCTACACCTTC.

This clonotype appeared many times. The chain carries TRBV6-1 and TRBJ1-2; D unclear. V was cut by 7 bases and J by 4 bases, with 16 bases left in between. Germline CDR1 and CDR2: MNHNS and SASEGT. This CDR3 comprises 14 residues. In nucleotides, the CDR3 is TGTGCCAGCACTAGGGTCCTGGAGGGCTATGGCTACACCTTC. Amino acid sequence: CASTRVLEGYGYTF.

Many counts were recorded for this clonotype. The V gene is TRBV28, the J gene TRBJ2-7; D gene unclear. V lost 6 bases to trimming and J lost 3 bases, with 6 bases between them. The V gene's germline CDR1 is MDHEN and CDR2 SYDVKM. The CDR3 has 11 residues. The CDR3 loop is CASRVDYEQYF. The CDR3 bases are TGTGCCAGCAGGGTGGACTACGAGCAGTACTTC.

The chain couples TRBV10-2 to TRBJ2-7; TRBD1 might be the D (5 bases). The CDR3 totals 14 residues. V lost 3 bases, J lost 0 bases, and 9 bases lay in between. From germline, CDR1 is WSHSY and CDR2 SAAADI. CDR3 nucleotides: TGCGCCAGCAGTGAACGACAGAGCTCCTACGAGCAGTACTTC. It encodes CASSERQSSYEQYF.

This clonotype was recorded only once. V and J are TRBV9 and TRBJ2-4; the D gene is possibly TRBD2 (5 bases). CDR1 and CDR2 from the germline V gene are SGDLS and YYNGEE. V was clipped by 3 bases and J by 0 bases, with 19 bases between them. This CDR3 spans 18 amino acids. The CDR3 DNA follows: TGTGCCAGCAGCGCGGGTCTAATCGGACGGGGAGCCAAAAACATTCAGTACTTC. This codes for CASSAGLIGRGAKNIQYF.

The chain uses TRBV5-1 and TRBJ2-3, with TRBD1 identical over 11 bases. Germline CDR1 and CDR2: SGHRS and YFSETQ. J lost 5 bases, V lost 4 bases, and 6 bases had no gene match. This CDR3 comprises 15 residues. The CDR3 bases are TGCGCCAGCAGCCCCGGACAGGGGGCTTTAGATACGCAGTATTTT. As protein: CASSPGQGALDTQYF.

The V call is TRBV4-2, the J call TRBJ1-2, with D unclear. The germline V gene has CDR1 LGHNA and CDR2 YNFKEQ. The V end lost 0 bases, the J end lost 4 bases, and 12 bases lay between the germline ends. This CDR3 has 15 residues. In DNA form, the CDR3 reads TGTGCCAGCAGCCAAGAAAGGGAGGCCGTCTATGGCTACACCTTC. Translation gives CASSQEREAVYGYTF.

This clonotype was seen ten or more times. The junction departs from the called germline gene at one end, perhaps through a read error. This chain links TRBV28 with TRBJ2-7, with TRBD2 identical over 7 bases. From germline, CDR1 is MDHEN and CDR2 SYDVKM. The CDR3 is 12 amino acids. The CDR3 coding sequence is TGTGCCAGCACCCTTGGAACTAGCGTCACACAATTC. Amino acid sequence: CASTLGTSVTQF. Using reference TRBV28 and TRBJ2-7 for the parts outside the CDR3, the full variable domain is DVKVTQSSRYLVKRTGEKVFLECVQDMDHENMFWYRQDPGLGLRLIYFSYDVKMKEKGDIPEGYSVSREKKERFSLILESASTNQTSMYLCASTLGTSVTQFGPGTRLTVT.

The table lists this clonotype with many counts. The V call is TRBV11-1, the J call TRBJ2-2, with D perhaps matching TRBD1 (6 bases). The V and J ends lost 5 bases and 3 bases respectively, with 22 bases between them. CDR3 length: 18 amino acids. Germline CDR1 SGHAT, CDR2 FQDESV (reference sequence). This CDR3 is CASSPRYGTPDDTGELFF. DNA for the CDR3: TGTGCCAGCAGCCCTAGGTATGGGACACCAGACGACACCGGGGAGCTGTTTTTT.

This clonotype has a count of ten or more. V gene TRBV12-3 or TRBV12-4 combines with J gene TRBJ1-5, with D unresolved. There are 15 residues in the CDR3. The V end lost 3 bases, the J end lost 3 bases, and 12 bases lay between the germline ends. Here the CDR3 DNA reads TGTGCCAGCAGTTTCAAACGACGGCCCAATCAGCCCCAGCATTTT. Translated: CASSFKRRPNQPQHF.

The V and J genes are TRBV6-2 or TRBV6-3 and TRBJ1-1, with D possibly TRBD1 on 6 matching bases. The V end was cut by 0 bases, the J end by 1 base, with 15 bases between. This CDR3 spans 17 amino acids. Germline loops: CDR1 MNHEY, CDR2 SVGEGT. As DNA, the CDR3 is TGTGCCAGCAGTTACTCGGGGCCCGGGGGCGGGAACACTGAAGCTTTCTTT. It codes for CASSYSGPGGGNTEAFF.

This clonotype was observed a few times. The chain has TRBV19 and TRBJ1-5, with D possibly being TRBD1 (5 bases). CDR3 length equals 13 residues. Germline CDR1 reads LNHDA; CDR2 reads SQIVND (reference sequence). V was trimmed by 3 bases and J by 5 bases, leaving 8 bases between them. CDR3 in DNA: TGTGCCAGTAGTATGGAGGGACATCAGCCCCAGCATTTT. Encoded protein: CASSMEGHQPQHF. Full variable domain (missing parts from reference TRBV19 and TRBJ1-5): DGGITQSPKYLFRKEGQNVTLSCEQNLNHDAMYWYRQDPGQGLRLIYYSQIVNDFQKGDIAEGYSVSREKKESFPLTVTSAQKNPTAFYLCASSMEGHQPQHFGDGTRLSIL.

On this clonotype itself: A clone one base away is much larger, so this may be a read error. The V gene is TRBV20-1, the J gene TRBJ1-1, with D unresolved. The CDR3 has 13 residues. Germline CDR1 and CDR2: DFQATT and SNEGSKA (reference sequence). In DNA, the CDR3 is TGCAGTGCTCCGACGAACATGAACGCTGAGGCTTTCTTT. It translates to CSAPTNMNAEAFF.

This clonotype was seen many times. The chain couples TRBV18 to TRBJ2-3, with 15 bases aligning to TRBD2. Germline loops: CDR1 KGHSH, CDR2 LQKENI. The V and J ends lost 3 bases and 5 bases, in that order; junction bases with no gene match: 0. The CDR3 totals 15 residues. As DNA, the CDR3 is TGTGCCAGCTCACCGGGACTAGCGGGAGGAGATACGCAGTATTTT. It is translated as CASSPGLAGGDTQYF. The full variable domain, completed using reference TRBV18 and TRBJ2-3, is NAGVMQNPRHLVRRRGQEARLRCSPMKGHSHVYWYRQLPEEGLKFMVYLQKENIIDESGMPKERFSAEFPKEGPSILRIQQVVRGDSAAYFCASSPGLAGGDTQYFGPGTRLTVL.

The chain joins TRBV6-1 to TRBJ2-1, with D perhaps matching TRBD1 or TRBD2 (7 bases each). The V end lost 4 bases, the J end lost 7 bases, and 14 bases lay between the germline ends. The CDR3 sequence is 14 residues long. Germline V gene data show CDR1 as MNHNS and CDR2 as SASEGT. CDR3 residues: CASSVGRGQNEQFF. In DNA form, the CDR3 reads TGTGCCAGCAGTGTAGGGAGGGGGCAAAATGAGCAGTTCTTC.

This clonotype was detected many times. The CDR3 loop reads CAWSGTRRVRGAFF. CDR3 in DNA: TGTGCCTGGAGTGGGACTCGTAGGGTGCGGGGAGCTTTCTTT. The chain couples TRBV30 to TRBJ1-1; no definite D call. CDR1 is GTSNPN and CDR2 is SVGIG in the germline V gene (reference sequence). V was trimmed by 1 base and J by 10 bases, leaving 19 bases between them. This CDR3 is 14 amino acids long.

The CDR3 coding sequence is TGTGCCAGCAGTGAAGCGCCGGCGAACACTGAAGCTTTCTTT. This translates into CASSEAPANTEAFF. The chain couples TRBV6-1 to TRBJ1-1; D is ambiguous. Germline CDR1 MNHNS, CDR2 SASEGT. Deletions cut 0 bases from V and 1 base from J, with 6 bases between. This CDR3 comprises 14 residues.

This clonotype has a count of ten or more. CDR3 sequence reads: CASSSGSFEQYF. CDR3 bases: TGTGCCAGCAGTTCGGGCTCTTTCGAGCAGTACTTC. The genes are TRBV6-5 and TRBJ2-7; D remains unclear. V gave up 4 bases and J gave up 6 bases, with 10 bases separating them. Germline assignment: CDR1 MNHEY and CDR2 SVGAGI. This CDR3 region has 12 residues.

The chain combines TRBV14 with TRBJ2-1; D tentatively fits TRBD1 or TRBD2 (5 bases each). Trimming took off 8 bases at V and 4 bases at J, with 12 bases between the two ends. This CDR3 region has 13 residues. In germline, CDR1 is SGHDN, CDR2 FVKESK. CDR3: CASCPGPYNEQFF. The CDR3 bases are TGTGCCAGCTGTCCGGGGCCTTACAATGAGCAGTTCTTC.

This clonotype came up many times. The V gene is TRBV10-2, the J gene TRBJ1-5; unclear D gene. Trimming stripped 3 bases from V and 1 base from J, with 7 bases between. This CDR3 is 14 amino acids long. Germline-derived CDR1 and CDR2 are WSHSY and SAAADI. CDR3 nucleotide sequence: TGCGCCAGCAGTGAACGGGTGAGCAATCAGCCCCAGCATTTT. Translated, it gives CASSERVSNQPQHF.

The sample holds many counts of this clonotype. The V gene is TRBV20-1, the J gene TRBJ2-1, with TRBD2 matching 7 bases. The CDR3 runs 15 residues. Germline CDR1 and CDR2: DFQATT and SNEGSKA (reference sequence). V trimming: 1 base; J trimming: 2 bases; junction bases outside the gene matches: 5. CDR3 loop: CSARARLAAYNEQFF. As DNA, the CDR3 is TGCAGTGCTAGAGCCAGGCTAGCGGCCTACAATGAGCAGTTCTTC.

This clonotype has at least ten counts. One end of the junction is discordant with germline, which a read error may explain. The rearrangement joins TRBV12-3 or TRBV12-4 to TRBJ2-7; the D is unclear. This CDR3 has 12 residues. This chain's CDR3 is CASSLVFYEQYF. The CDR3 DNA is TGTGCCAGCAGCTTAGTTTTCTACGAGCAGTACTTC.

Of note for this clonotype: A far more abundant clone sits one base away, making this likely a read error. V is TRBV15 and J is TRBJ2-5; the D gene is possibly TRBD1 (6 bases). Germline V gives CDR1 LNHNV, CDR2 YYDKDF (reference sequence). The CDR3 is 16 amino acids. Trimming took off 5 bases at V and 11 bases at J, with 27 bases between the two ends. CDR3: CATSPGQGRRTDEQYF. The CDR3 DNA follows: TGTGCCACCAGCCCAGGGCAGGGGCGTCGGACGGATGAGCAGTACTTC.

This clonotype was recorded at least ten times. The rearrangement uses TRBV5-1 and TRBJ2-2; TRBD1 is a possible D gene (5 bases). The CDR3 contains 15 residues. Trimming stripped 3 bases from V and 0 bases from J, with 9 bases between. Germline V lookup: CDR1 SGHRS, CDR2 YFSETQ. The CDR3 DNA reads as TGCGCCAGCAGCTATGGACACCCGAACACCGGGGAGCTGTTTTTT. Translating gives CASSYGHPNTGELFF.

This clonotype was seen ten or more times. The chain has TRBV29-1 and TRBJ2-1; 15 bases fit TRBD2. Germline CDR1 is SQVTM and CDR2 is ANQGSEA. Trimming removed 7 bases from V and 2 bases from J; junction bases left unmatched: 9. The CDR3 consists of 17 residues. This CDR3 is CSAAGTSGRMAYNEQFF. The CDR3, as DNA: TGCAGCGCGGCCGGGACTAGCGGGAGGATGGCCTACAATGAGCAGTTCTTC.

There are a few counts of this clonotype. The V gene is TRBV7-9, the J gene TRBJ2-5, with D uncertain. With 5 bases removed from V and 2 bases from J, the gap between germline ends came to 12 bases. In germline, CDR1 is SEHNR, CDR2 FQNEAQ (reference sequence). This CDR3 contains 14 residues. CDR3 residues: CASSPSNFQETQYF. The CDR3 nucleotides are TGTGCCAGCAGCCCATCAAATTTTCAAGAGACCCAGTACTTC.